This T cell receptor beta chain was retrieved from a study of tumor-infiltrating lymphocytes in localized non-small cell lung cancer (dated by TCRdb to about 2021). The study in broad terms: The cohort included patients whose samples were collected after neoadjuvant chemotherapy, as well as both smokers and never-smokers and several histologies. Each patient provided resected tumor tissue plus uninvolved lung tissue from the same patient, with the uninvolved lung tissue described as non-adjacent to the tumor. Alongside flow cytometry, multiplex immunofluorescence, RNA-seq, exome sequencing and proteomics, TCR sequencing was applied to the same patients as one of several integrated assays. In total, the ICON cohort consisted of over a hundred surgical patients with localized non-small cell lung cancer who had their tumors resected. The paired tumor versus uninvolved lung comparison of immunoSEQ T-cell fraction included around 55 patients. The study at large found these results: The TCR-derived T-cell fraction showed no difference between the flow cytometry-defined immunotypes IM1 (good prognosis) and IM2 (poor prognosis). Since assay coverage differed from patient to patient depending on how much tissue was available, TCR sequencing was done for only a subset of the cohort. Because different pieces of the same tissue were used for different assays, technical variation could not be separated from intratumor heterogeneity. Higher T cell infiltration in tumors than in uninvolved lung tissue was supported by TCRbeta sequencing, consistent with immunofluorescence CD3 counts.

TCR sequencing with the immunoSEQ assay provided the T-cell fraction in tumor and uninvolved lung tissue. Turning to the authors' computational methods: To analyze survival, patients were divided into a high T-cell fraction group (upper tertile) and a low T-cell fraction group (lower two tertiles), and the two groups were compared using a log-rank test. A signed-rank test was used to test differences in T-cell fraction between paired tumor and uninvolved lung samples. This immuneACCESS table, as held by TCRdb, lists in-frame sequences with V and J called but not all clones. Of the missing ones, under half trace to an unresolved V gene in checked studies; the others have no known cause. The DNA was the basis for D and trimming; V, J and clone size are from that table. The sample table records roughly 12,000 clones; 80% to 90% of these occur just once. The ten largest make up 7.8% of the sample. The CDR3, from cysteine to phenylalanine, totals 16 residues. Kept here is only the CDR3 DNA, which spans 48 bases and is read in frame from base 1. Looking up the germline V gene yields CDR1 KGHSH and CDR2 LQKENI. V is reduced by 1 base and J by 2 bases, leaving a spacing of 12 bases between them.

In the case of this clone: Its antigen is not yet known. Per-base quality was not reported, and no clone a single base away is much larger than it.

The first patient joined ICON in the first half of 2016, and enrollment wrapped up when the last patient was enrolled in September 2018. In a subcohort of 80 or so patients, fresh tumor and matched uninvolved tissue were collected for in-depth immune analyses, with TCR sequencing among those analyses. DNA isolated from bulk tissue, without cell sorting, was used for TCR sequencing. The sequence links TRBV18 to TRBJ1-3, and possibly TRBD1, on 5 matching bases. The clonotype was recovered from a human donor with non-small cell lung cancer. Sequenced input: uninvolved lung tissue not adjacent to the tumor. The CDR3 reads CASSPLPRETGNTIYF. Here is the DNA: TGTGCCAGCTCACCACTCCCCAGGGAGACTGGAAACACCATATATTTT.